A selection of T cell receptor beta chains follows, all from one sample in a study of shared clonotypes between healthy human individuals. Assay used: immunoSEQ multiplex PCR; TCRdb lists only in-frame clones, some missing. The sample holds more than 2 million clones, approximately 96% seen once. Sequencing was performed on naive CD4+ T cells sorted from blood. Receptors were obtained from a man aged 18 to 29 in good health. CDR3s leave out the opening cysteine and the closing phenylalanine or tryptophan. Not every row has a clone size; where given, it reads once, few, many or a size class.

CDR3aa: AISPTSGGSGELF
abundance: once
j_gene: TRBJ2-2
v_gene: TRBV10-3

CDR3aa: ASSEGGAFNEKLF
abundance: NA
j_gene: TRBJ1-4
v_gene: TRBV2

CDR3aa: ASSDRGAKNIQY
abundance: NA
j_gene: TRBJ2-4
v_gene: TRBV28

CDR3aa: ASTQQGETNYGYT
abundance: NA
j_gene: TRBJ1-2
v_gene: TRBV5-1

CDR3aa: ASSEQGSSEQY
abundance: NA
j_gene: TRBJ2-7
v_gene: TRBV10-1

CDR3aa: ASSAGGYGYT
abundance: NA
j_gene: TRBJ1-2
v_gene: TRBV11-2

CDR3aa: ATAVSSTDTQY
abundance: once
j_gene: TRBJ2-3
v_gene: TRBV5-1

CDR3aa: ASRIEGEVNSPLH
abundance: NA
j_gene: TRBJ1-6
v_gene: TRBV19

CDR3aa: ASTGGLGDTQY
abundance: NA
j_gene: TRBJ2-3
v_gene: TRBV2

CDR3aa: ASSPPRGSYEQY
abundance: NA
j_gene: TRBJ2-7
v_gene: TRBV18

CDR3aa: ASSVLPGQGAGEQY
abundance: NA
j_gene: TRBJ2-7
v_gene: TRBV19

CDR3aa: ASGPDRGPLH
abundance: NA
j_gene: TRBJ1-6
v_gene: TRBV27

CDR3aa: ASSVASGGGNTIY
abundance: NA
j_gene: TRBJ1-3
v_gene: TRBV9

CDR3aa: ASSRRSDTQY
abundance: NA
j_gene: TRBJ2-3
v_gene: TRBV9

CDR3aa: ASSESILAGDTQY
abundance: NA
j_gene: TRBJ2-3
v_gene: TRBV10-1

CDR3aa: ASSLLPKQGLAELYEQY
abundance: NA
j_gene: TRBJ2-7
v_gene: TRBV4-3

CDR3aa: ASSPTRTGNSPLH
abundance: NA
j_gene: TRBJ1-6
v_gene: TRBV6-5

CDR3aa: ASSLMPGAYGYT
abundance: NA
j_gene: TRBJ1-2
v_gene: TRBV28

CDR3aa: ASSPGQIYGYT
abundance: NA
j_gene: TRBJ1-2
v_gene: TRBV6-1

CDR3aa: ASSLNRATNEKLF
abundance: NA
j_gene: TRBJ1-4
v_gene: TRBV7-8

CDR3aa: ATEKGAGNEQF
abundance: NA
j_gene: TRBJ2-1
v_gene: TRBV6-1

CDR3aa: ASTGGGEKLF
abundance: NA
j_gene: TRBJ1-4
v_gene: TRBV7-9

CDR3aa: ASLRVVGGTQY
abundance: NA
j_gene: TRBJ2-5
v_gene: TRBV2

CDR3aa: ASSEKVSDNQPQH
abundance: NA
j_gene: TRBJ1-5
v_gene: TRBV10-2

CDR3aa: ASSQGRPTKNIQY
abundance: NA
j_gene: TRBJ2-4
v_gene: TRBV27

CDR3aa: ASSYGQGIRGYT
abundance: NA
j_gene: TRBJ1-2
v_gene: TRBV6-5

CDR3aa: ASSTRTEYTQY
abundance: NA
j_gene: TRBJ2-3
v_gene: TRBV19

CDR3aa: ASGVTRNTEAF
abundance: NA
j_gene: TRBJ1-1
v_gene: TRBV2

CDR3aa: ASRGLRETQY
abundance: NA
j_gene: TRBJ2-5
v_gene: TRBV6-5

CDR3aa: ASSFPRAGGFPAEAF
abundance: NA
j_gene: TRBJ1-1
v_gene: TRBV5-8

CDR3aa: ASTPYFVLNSGNTIY
abundance: NA
j_gene: TRBJ1-3
v_gene: TRBV7-2

CDR3aa: ATFKGSYEQY
abundance: NA
j_gene: TRBJ2-7
v_gene: TRBV28

CDR3aa: AWDLGQAYGYT
abundance: NA
j_gene: TRBJ1-2
v_gene: TRBV30

CDR3aa: ASSLEGARTEKLF
abundance: NA
j_gene: TRBJ1-4
v_gene: TRBV5-1

CDR3aa: ASSPPQRARGYT
abundance: NA
j_gene: TRBJ1-2
v_gene: TRBV18

CDR3aa: ARKSKRELGEQY
abundance: NA
j_gene: TRBJ2-7
v_gene: TRBV10-1

CDR3aa: ASSRVGSSYEQY
abundance: NA
j_gene: TRBJ2-7
v_gene: TRBV2

CDR3aa: ASSETGGTDTQY
abundance: NA
j_gene: TRBJ2-3
v_gene: TRBV7-9

CDR3aa: ASSEYMGGGRQADTQY
abundance: NA
j_gene: TRBJ2-3
v_gene: TRBV25-1

CDR3aa: AWGPGVFGT
abundance: NA
j_gene: TRBJ1-2
v_gene: TRBV30

CDR3aa: ASSLAEWQSQY
abundance: once
j_gene: TRBJ2-4
v_gene: TRBV5-1

CDR3aa: ASTQLGVSNYGYT
abundance: NA
j_gene: TRBJ1-2
v_gene: TRBV2

CDR3aa: ASSRDSRTEAF
abundance: NA
j_gene: TRBJ1-1
v_gene: TRBV5-4

CDR3aa: ASSPTGEAYEQY
abundance: NA
j_gene: TRBJ2-7
v_gene: TRBV5-1

CDR3aa: ASSRTGIDYEQY
abundance: NA
j_gene: TRBJ2-7
v_gene: TRBV5-4

CDR3aa: ASSSLAGSTDTQY
abundance: NA
j_gene: TRBJ2-3
v_gene: TRBV10-1

CDR3aa: ASSLYGGTGGASGANVLT
abundance: once
j_gene: TRBJ2-6
v_gene: TRBV7-6

CDR3aa: ASSDGPNTRETQY
abundance: NA
j_gene: TRBJ2-5
v_gene: TRBV6-1

CDR3aa: ASSLIPTGDITEAF
abundance: NA
j_gene: TRBJ1-1
v_gene: TRBV18

CDR3aa: ASSFRFGGNTGELF
abundance: few
j_gene: TRBJ2-2
v_gene: TRBV11-2

CDR3aa: ASSIPTGDYGNTIY
abundance: NA
j_gene: TRBJ1-3
v_gene: TRBV7-2

CDR3aa: AISSEGHTDTQY
abundance: NA
j_gene: TRBJ2-3
v_gene: TRBV10-3

CDR3aa: ASSQGAPHEQY
abundance: NA
j_gene: TRBJ2-7
v_gene: TRBV7-2

CDR3aa: SVEDGVNNEQF
abundance: NA
j_gene: TRBJ2-1
v_gene: TRBV29-1

CDR3aa: ASSSSGTGVYEQY
abundance: once
j_gene: TRBJ2-7
v_gene: TRBV6-1

CDR3aa: ASSSSGRGQF
abundance: NA
j_gene: TRBJ2-1
v_gene: TRBV27

CDR3aa: ASSLQSWEGWNEQF
abundance: NA
j_gene: TRBJ2-1
v_gene: TRBV5-1

CDR3aa: ASSEPLARTETQY
abundance: NA
j_gene: TRBJ2-5
v_gene: TRBV25-1